The clone carrying this T cell receptor beta chain has at least ten counts. Its antigen remains unknown. The sample belongs to a study of T cells in Graves' hyperthyroidism and ophthalmopathy. At the level of the study: Staff took peripheral blood when the initial diagnosis was made, before any treatment began. Study conclusions and caveats: In the blood, most expanded thyroid clonotypes above 0.001 appeared as well. Researchers report that a 13 V-J model separated ophthalmopathy from stable hyperthyroidism.

TCR beta CDR3 regions were amplified from RNA transcripts. The HTBI set primed first-round TCR CDR3 RT-PCR. MiXCR was run by TCRdb on the multiplex PCR reads, yielding one entry per CDR3 protein. The sample lists around 420,000 distinct CDR3 sequences; less than 20% were seen once. Fresh 10 ml peripheral blood yielded PBMCs. V shed 5 bases, J shed 4 bases, and the junction held 10 bases outside the gene matches. The CDR3 extends over 15 amino acids. The sequencing input was blood. The clonotype was recovered from a woman in her late teens or twenties with Graves' hyperthyroidism. The rearrangement links TRBV12-3 or TRBV12-4 to TRBJ1-1; 7 nucleotides align to TRBD1. The CDR3 DNA follows: TGTGCCAGCAGTGGTACCTCGACAGGGATCACTGAAGCTTTCTTT. This encodes CASSGTSTGITEAFF.